The 32 T cell receptor beta chains below all came from one sample that was sequenced in a study of blood T cell repertoires in COVID-19. Clones were read by immunoSEQ multiplex PCR, and TCRdb kept only the in-frame ones, dropping some. The sample yields 200,000 to 250,000 clones, about nine tenths seen once. The sequenced material came from PBMCs or T cells enriched from blood (not recorded which). All receptors derive from a woman between 45 and 65 years old in a cohort exposed to, infected with or recovered from COVID-19 (not recorded which).

CDR3 coding DNA: TGCGCCAGCAGCCAAGACCGGGCAGTGACAGACTACACCTTC. It specifies CASSQDRAVTDYTF. This chain links TRBV4-3 with TRBJ1-2; D is possibly TRBD1 (5 bases). Trimming left V 0 bases short and J 10 bases short, with 15 bases between. The CDR3 length is 14 residues. The V gene's germline CDR1 is LGHNA and CDR2 YSLEER.

The genes are TRBV7-2 and TRBJ1-4, with D maybe TRBD1 (6 bases). V gave up 4 bases and J gave up 8 bases, with 17 bases separating them. Per the germline V gene, CDR1 is SGHTA and CDR2 is FQGNSA. This CDR3 has 15 amino acids. The CDR3 is CASSSTGTKGEKLFF. The CDR3 DNA is TGTGCCAGCAGCTCGACCGGGACAAAAGGGGAAAAACTGTTTTTT.

This chain connects TRBV18 to TRBJ2-1; 9 nucleotides line up with TRBD1. With 3 bases clipped from V and 0 bases from J, the junction kept 6 bases outside the gene matches. CDR3 length equals 17 residues. Germline lookup yields CDR1 KGHSH and CDR2 LQKENI. CDR3 region: CASSPGGTGSSYNEQFF. CDR3 DNA: TGTGCCAGCTCACCGGGGGGGACAGGGAGCTCCTACAATGAGCAGTTCTTC. Filled out from reference TRBV18 and TRBJ2-1, the complete variable domain reads NAGVMQNPRHLVRRRGQEARLRCSPMKGHSHVYWYRQLPEEGLKFMVYLQKENIIDESGMPKERFSAEFPKEGPSILRIQQVVRGDSAAYFCASSPGGTGSSYNEQFFGPGTRLTVL.

V gene TRBV6-5 combines with J gene TRBJ1-1; D unresolved. The CDR3 covers 11 residues. Trimming cost V 6 bases and J 6 bases, with 8 bases left between them. CDR1 is MNHEY, CDR2 SVGAGI, per germline. CDR3 residues: CASRSGAEAFF. CDR3 DNA sequence: TGTGCCAGCAGGTCCGGAGCTGAAGCTTTCTTT.

The chain joins TRBV27 to TRBJ2-1; 11 positions match TRBD2. Germline CDR1 is MNHEY and CDR2 is SMNVEV (reference sequence). This CDR3 comprises 16 residues. With V trimmed by 7 bases and J by 4 bases, 9 bases remained unmatched. CDR3 nucleotides: TGTGCCAGCACGGCGTTGACTAGCGGGGTTTACAATGAGCAGTTCTTC. Amino acid sequence: CASTALTSGVYNEQFF.

The chain recombines TRBV30 with TRBJ1-6; D not resolved. Germline CDR1 GTSNPN, CDR2 SVGIG (reference sequence). The CDR3 sequence is 13 residues long. V was trimmed by 3 bases and J by 5 bases, leaving 8 bases between them. Written as DNA, the CDR3 is TGTGCCTGGAGCAACGGGAATAATTCACCCCTCCACTTT. It encodes CAWSNGNNSPLHF.

The chain is built from TRBV7-9 and TRBJ2-3, with 9 bases aligning to TRBD1. J gave up 8 bases and V 3 bases, and 9 bases lay outside the gene matches. Looked up from germline, CDR1 is SEHNR and CDR2 is FQNEAQ (reference sequence). The CDR3 has 15 residues. In DNA, the CDR3 is TGTGCCAGCAGCTTTAGGCGGGACAGGGAAAGTACGCAGTATTTT. This sequence encodes CASSFRRDRESTQYF. The whole variable domain, remainder taken from reference TRBV7-9 and TRBJ2-3, is DTGVSQNPRHKITKRGQNVTFRCDPISEHNRLYWYRQTLGQGPEFLTYFQNEAQLEKSRLLSDRFSAERPKGSFSTLEIQRTEQGDSAMYLCASSFRRDRESTQYFGPGTRLTVL.

The chain employs TRBV6-5 and TRBJ2-5; D is uncertain. Germline V gene data show CDR1 as MNHEY and CDR2 as SVGAGI. This CDR3 has 15 residues. The V end lost 6 bases, the J end lost 2 bases, and 16 bases lay between the germline ends. The DNA for the CDR3 is TGTGCCAGCAGAGACCCGGCGCTAGGACAAGAGACCCAGTACTTC. Translation: CASRDPALGQETQYF.

V gene TRBV7-8 combines with J gene TRBJ1-1; D perhaps matches TRBD1 (6 bases). Trimming removed 6 bases at V and 5 bases at J, with 22 bases between. This CDR3 is 16 amino acids long. Germline values: CDR1 SGHVS, CDR2 FQNEAQ. CDR3 in amino acids: CASRIDVGTTPTEAFF. CDR3 coding DNA: TGTGCCAGCAGAATCGATGTTGGGACAACACCTACTGAAGCTTTCTTT.

V gene TRBV29-1 combines with J gene TRBJ2-7, with D perhaps matching TRBD1 (6 bases). There are 13 residues in the CDR3. The V gene lost 3 bases and the J gene lost 1 base, with 10 bases spanning the gap. Germline loops: CDR1 SQVTM, CDR2 ANQGSEA. The CDR3 DNA reads TGCAGCGTTGACGGGGACACATCCTACGAGCAGTACTTC. Translation: CSVDGDTSYEQYF.

The chain combines TRBV5-6 with TRBJ2-6; the D gene is possibly TRBD1 (6 bases). V was trimmed by 4 bases and J by 2 bases, leaving 10 bases between them. The germline CDR1 and CDR2 sequences are SGHDT and YYEEEE. The CDR3 runs 15 residues. The CDR3 sequence: CASSQAGAGANVLTF. The CDR3 bases are TGTGCCAGCAGCCAAGCAGGGGCTGGGGCCAACGTCCTGACTTTC.

The V call is TRBV4-2, the J call TRBJ2-1; 9 nucleotides match TRBD2. Trimming took 0 bases from V and 8 from J; bases not matched to a gene: 8. The germline V gene has CDR1 LGHNA and CDR2 YNFKEQ. This CDR3 region has 16 residues. CDR3 nucleotide sequence: TGTGCCAGCAGCCAAGAACTCCTAGCGGGGTGGGATGAGCAGTTCTTC. As protein: CASSQELLAGWDEQFF.

This sequence joins TRBV3-1 (or the pseudogene TRBV3-2) and TRBJ2-1; a weak D match, TRBD2 (6 bases). V lost 4 bases and J lost 5, with 18 bases in between. The CDR3 contains 16 residues. Germline CDR1 is LGHDT and CDR2 is YNNKEL (reference sequence). CDR3 region: CASSLPLARTHNEQFF. The CDR3 DNA follows: TGTGCCAGCAGCCTACCCCTAGCGAGGACCCACAATGAGCAGTTCTTC.

The V gene is TRBV11-2, the J gene TRBJ1-1; tentative D call: TRBD1 (6 bases). Trimming removed 6 bases from V and 1 base from J, with 9 bases in between. The germline V gene encodes CDR1 SGHAT and CDR2 FQNNGV. This CDR3 is 13 amino acids long. CDR3 DNA: TGTGCCAGCAGTCAACAGGGGAACACTGAAGCTTTCTTT. Its translation: CASSQQGNTEAFF.

This clone occurred once. This chain joins TRBV12-3 or TRBV12-4 and TRBJ1-2; no clear D gene. The CDR3 is 12 amino acids. Trimming pared 5 bases from V and 7 bases from J, leaving 11 bases between. The CDR3 is CASSRTRSGYTF. Here the CDR3 DNA reads TGTGCCAGCAGTAGAACCAGGTCTGGCTACACCTTC.

The chain is built from TRBV5-1 and TRBJ1-4; maybe TRBD1 (5 bases). Trimming pared 2 bases from V and 4 bases from J, leaving 12 bases between. This CDR3 region has 15 residues. CDR1 and CDR2 (germline): SGHRS, YFSETQ. The chain's CDR3 is CASSFKGIGNEKLFF. The CDR3 bases are TGCGCCAGCAGCTTTAAGGGGATAGGTAATGAAAAACTGTTTTTT.

This clone was observed once. The gene calls are TRBV12-5 and TRBJ1-4, with D possibly matching TRBD1 (5 bases). V lost 0 bases and J lost 6, with 11 bases in between. This CDR3 is built from 15 residues. CDR1 is LGHNT, CDR2 FRNRAP, per germline. CDR3 loop: CASGLVGREHEKLFF. DNA of the CDR3: TGTGCTAGTGGTTTGGTCGGCAGGGAACATGAAAAACTGTTTTTT.

V usage is TRBV11-2 and J usage is TRBJ1-1; D may be TRBD1 (5 bases). Germline CDR1 reads SGHAT; CDR2 reads FQNNGV. The CDR3 runs to 13 residues. The V gene lost 2 bases and the J gene lost 2 bases, with 6 bases spanning the gap. The CDR3 nucleotides read TGTGCCAGCAGCTTAAGGGGTAACACTGAAGCTTTCTTT. This encodes CASSLRGNTEAFF.

Only one count was recorded for this clone. The CDR3, as DNA: TGCGCCAGCAGTCCGCGTAAAAACTATGGCTACACCTTC. Translated, it gives CASSPRKNYGYTF. The chain carries TRBV23-1 and TRBJ1-2, with D uncertain. TRBV23-1 is an ORF; its function is uncertain. This CDR3 is 13 amino acids long. The V and J ends lost 4 bases and 2 bases respectively, with 8 bases between them.

The rearrangement joins TRBV5-1 to TRBJ1-1; 8 positions agree with TRBD1. This CDR3 spans 14 amino acids. Per germline, CDR1 SGHRS and CDR2 YFSETQ. The trim removed 4 bases at V and 7 bases at J, leaving 9 bases unmatched. The DNA of the CDR3 is TGCGCCAGCAGCATCGACAGGGGTGTTGATGAAGCTTTCTTT. Translated, it gives CASSIDRGVDEAFF.

This sequence joins TRBV7-3 and TRBJ2-3; 7 bases fit TRBD2. Trimming removed 3 bases from V and 4 bases from J; junction bases left unmatched: 10. Germline V CDR1 and CDR2: SGHTA, FQGTGA. This CDR3 has 16 residues. The CDR3 DNA follows: TGTGCCAGCAGCTTCTCCGGGGGGTTCCCCCCAGATACGCAGTATTTT. Protein product: CASSFSGGFPPDTQYF.

V gene TRBV6-5 combines with J gene TRBJ2-4; 8 bases fit TRBD2. Germline CDR1 is MNHEY and CDR2 is SVGAGI. V lost 7 bases to trimming and J lost 7 bases; unmatched junction nucleotides: 9. The CDR3 length is 14 residues. The CDR3 is CASTTGGLGNIQYF. The CDR3 coding sequence is TGTGCCAGCACCACGGGGGGGCTGGGGAACATTCAGTACTTC.

This clone was seen a handful of times. The chain has TRBV15 and TRBJ1-3, with unresolved D. Trimming took 8 bases from V and 0 from J, leaving 8 bases between them. Germline values: CDR1 LNHNV, CDR2 YYDKDF (reference sequence). The CDR3 consists of 13 residues. CDR3 sequence: CATGQGSGNTIYF. The CDR3 DNA reads as TGTGCCACCGGGCAAGGCTCTGGAAACACCATATATTTT.

The J gene is TRBJ1-1, the V gene TRBV9; 7 bases are a match to TRBD1. Germline values: CDR1 SGDLS, CDR2 YYNGEE. With 5 bases clipped from V and 6 bases from J, the junction kept 7 bases outside the gene matches. This CDR3 contains 13 residues. In DNA, the CDR3 is TGTGCCAGCAGGCCTACAGGGGCTTCTGAAGCTTTCTTT. This gives the protein CASRPTGASEAFF.

The chain employs TRBV9 and TRBJ1-4, with D tentatively TRBD1 (6 bases). V gave up 4 bases and J gave up 3 bases, with 10 bases separating them. The CDR3 runs to 14 residues. Per germline, CDR1 SGDLS and CDR2 YYNGEE. CDR3 region: CASSPRQANEKLFF. The CDR3, as DNA: TGTGCCAGCAGCCCCAGACAGGCTAATGAAAAACTGTTTTTT.

Comments on this clone: At one end the junction does not follow the germline gene, possibly because of a read error. The identical CDR3 is also encoded by other nucleotide sequences in the sample. CDR3 in amino acids: CASSDRGPYEQYF. In DNA, the CDR3 is TGTGCCAGCAGCGACAGGGGACCCTACGAGCAGTACTTT. This chain uses TRBV7-9 with TRBJ2-7; 8 bases match TRBD1. The germline CDR1 and CDR2 sequences are SEHNR and FQNEAQ (reference sequence). The CDR3 sequence is 13 residues long.

The chain is built from TRBV7-6 and TRBJ2-3; D uncertain. This CDR3 is built from 14 residues. The V gene's germline CDR1 is SGHVS and CDR2 FNYEAQ. V lost 2 bases and J lost 5, with 11 bases in between. The CDR3 DNA reads as TGTGCCAGCAGCTTATTGTTGGGCTTAGATACGCAGTATTTT. It is translated as CASSLLLGLDTQYF.

The chain joins TRBV9 to TRBJ1-4; the D gene is possibly TRBD1 (6 bases). Trimming removed 2 bases at V and 8 bases at J, with 16 bases between. In germline, CDR1 is SGDLS, CDR2 YYNGEE. The CDR3 is 15 amino acids. The CDR3: CASSVMGQGIEKLFF. CDR3 DNA sequence: TGTGCCAGCAGCGTGATGGGACAAGGAATAGAAAAACTGTTTTTT.

The V gene is TRBV3-1 (or the pseudogene TRBV3-2), the J gene TRBJ2-1; 7 bases align to TRBD1. Germline values: CDR1 LGHDT, CDR2 YNNKEL (reference sequence). This CDR3 is built from 14 residues. Trimming removed 4 bases from V and 4 bases from J; junction bases left unmatched: 4. CDR3 DNA sequence: TGTGCCAGCAGCCTATTGGGACAGTACAATGAGCAGTTCTTC. Its translation is CASSLLGQYNEQFF.

The V and J genes are TRBV4-2 and TRBJ2-5; D is perhaps TRBD2 (5 bases). Trimming took 4 bases from V and 5 from J, leaving 11 bases between them. The CDR3 is made up of 13 amino acids. Germline CDR1 LGHNA, CDR2 YNFKEQ. As DNA, the CDR3 is TGTGCCAGCAGCCTGAACACGGGGGAGACCCAGTACTTC. Translated: CASSLNTGETQYF.

In its sample, this clone was seen once. One end of the junction does not line up with germline, which may come from a read error. The rearrangement uses TRBV4-3 and TRBJ2-1; 12 bases align to TRBD2. This CDR3 region has 16 residues. Germline CDR1 and CDR2: LGHNA and YSLEER. The CDR3 is CASSQEYDWLAGGSLF. The DNA for the CDR3 is TGCGCCAGCAGCCAAGAATATGATTGGCTAGCGGGGGGGTCGCTCTTC.

V and J are TRBV27 and TRBJ2-7; weak D call: TRBD2 (6 bases). The germline CDR1 and CDR2 sequences are MNHEY and SMNVEV (reference sequence). The CDR3 length is 12 residues. CDR3 protein: CAIDRPGVKQYF. In nucleotides, the CDR3 is TGTGCTATCGATCGCCCGGGGGTTAAGCAGTACTTC.